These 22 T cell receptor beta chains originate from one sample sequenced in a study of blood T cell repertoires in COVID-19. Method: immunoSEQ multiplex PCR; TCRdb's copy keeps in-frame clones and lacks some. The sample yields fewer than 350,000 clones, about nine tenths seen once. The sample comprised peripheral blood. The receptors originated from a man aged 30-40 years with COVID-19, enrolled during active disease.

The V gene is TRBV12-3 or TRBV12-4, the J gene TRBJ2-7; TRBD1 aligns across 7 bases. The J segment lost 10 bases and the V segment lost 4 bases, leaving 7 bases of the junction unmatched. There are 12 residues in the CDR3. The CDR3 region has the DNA TGTGCCAGCAGTTCTGGGACAGCGAACCAGTACTTC. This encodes CASSSGTANQYF.

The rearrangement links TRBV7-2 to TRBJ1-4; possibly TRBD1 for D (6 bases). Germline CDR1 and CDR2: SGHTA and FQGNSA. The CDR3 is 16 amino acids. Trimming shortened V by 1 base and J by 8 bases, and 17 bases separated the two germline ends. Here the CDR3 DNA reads TGTGCCAGCAGCTTAGTGGCCTCGGGGGGGCGAGAAAAACTGTTTTTT. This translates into CASSLVASGGREKLFF.

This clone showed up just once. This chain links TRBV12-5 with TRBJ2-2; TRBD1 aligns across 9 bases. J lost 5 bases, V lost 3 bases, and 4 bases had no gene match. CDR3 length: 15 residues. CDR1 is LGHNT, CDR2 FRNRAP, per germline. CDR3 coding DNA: TGTGCTAGTGGTTTTCTGACAGGGGGAACCGGGGAGCTGTTTTTT. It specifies CASGFLTGGTGELFF. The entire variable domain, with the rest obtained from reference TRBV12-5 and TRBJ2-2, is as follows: DARVTQTPRHKVTEMGQEVTMRCQPILGHNTVFWYRQTMMQGLELLAYFRNRAPLDDSGMPKDRFSAEMPDATLATLKIQPSEPRDSAVYFCASGFLTGGTGELFFGEGSRLTVL.

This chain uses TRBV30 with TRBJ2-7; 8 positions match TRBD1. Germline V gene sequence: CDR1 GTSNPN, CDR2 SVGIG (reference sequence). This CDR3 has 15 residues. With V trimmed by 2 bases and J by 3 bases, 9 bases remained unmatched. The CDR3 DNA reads TGTGCCTGGAGTTCCCCAGGGGGCGCAAACTACGAGCAGTACTTC. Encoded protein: CAWSSPGGANYEQYF.

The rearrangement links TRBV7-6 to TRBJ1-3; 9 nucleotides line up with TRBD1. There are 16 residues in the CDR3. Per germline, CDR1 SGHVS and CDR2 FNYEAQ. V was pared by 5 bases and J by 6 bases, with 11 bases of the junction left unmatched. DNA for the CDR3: TGTGCCAGCAGCCTCGCGTCGGGACAGGGTGTAAACACCATATATTTT. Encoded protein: CASSLASGQGVNTIYF.

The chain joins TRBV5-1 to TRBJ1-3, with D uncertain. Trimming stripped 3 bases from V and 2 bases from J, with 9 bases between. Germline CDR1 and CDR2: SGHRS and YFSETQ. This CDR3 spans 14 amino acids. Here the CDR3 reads CASSSRYPGNTIYF. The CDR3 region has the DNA TGCGCCAGCAGCTCCCGGTATCCTGGAAACACCATATATTTT.

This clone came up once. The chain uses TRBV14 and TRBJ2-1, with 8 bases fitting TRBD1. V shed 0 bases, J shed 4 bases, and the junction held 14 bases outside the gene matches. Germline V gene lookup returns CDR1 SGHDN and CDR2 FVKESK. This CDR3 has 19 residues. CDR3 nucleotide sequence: TGTGCCAGCAGCCAAGACCCGGCCGGTTGGGACAGGTTGTACAATGAGCAGTTCTTC. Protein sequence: CASSQDPAGWDRLYNEQFF.

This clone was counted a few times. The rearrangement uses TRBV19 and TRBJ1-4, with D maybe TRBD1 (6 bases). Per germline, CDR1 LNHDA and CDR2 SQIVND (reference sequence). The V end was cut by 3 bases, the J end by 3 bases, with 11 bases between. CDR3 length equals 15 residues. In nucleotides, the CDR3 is TGTGCCAGTAGTATCTGGGGGCCGGCTAATGAAAAACTGTTTTTT. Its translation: CASSIWGPANEKLFF.

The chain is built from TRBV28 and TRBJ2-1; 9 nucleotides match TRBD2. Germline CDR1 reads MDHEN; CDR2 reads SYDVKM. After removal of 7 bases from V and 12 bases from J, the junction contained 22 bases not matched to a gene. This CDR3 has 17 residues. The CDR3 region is CASTRDPPEREASRQFF. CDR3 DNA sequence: TGTGCCAGCACCCGGGACCCCCCCGAGCGGGAGGCTAGTCGGCAGTTCTTC.

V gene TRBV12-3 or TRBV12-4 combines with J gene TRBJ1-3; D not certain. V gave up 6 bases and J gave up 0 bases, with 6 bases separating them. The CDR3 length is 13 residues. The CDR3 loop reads CASSVPSGNTIYF. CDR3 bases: TGTGCCAGCAGCGTTCCCTCTGGAAACACCATATATTTT.

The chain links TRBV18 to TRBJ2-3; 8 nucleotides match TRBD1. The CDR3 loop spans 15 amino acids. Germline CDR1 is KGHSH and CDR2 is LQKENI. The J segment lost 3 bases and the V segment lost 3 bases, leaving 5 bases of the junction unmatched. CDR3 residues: CASSPDRDLTDTQYF. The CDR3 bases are TGTGCCAGCTCACCGGACAGGGACCTAACAGATACGCAGTATTTT.

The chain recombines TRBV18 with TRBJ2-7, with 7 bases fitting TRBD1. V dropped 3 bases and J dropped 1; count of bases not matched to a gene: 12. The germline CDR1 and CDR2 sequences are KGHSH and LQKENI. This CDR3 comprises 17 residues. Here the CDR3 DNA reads TGTGCCAGCTCACCTGGGCTGGGACAGAGTCTATCCTACGAGCAGTACTTC. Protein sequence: CASSPGLGQSLSYEQYF.

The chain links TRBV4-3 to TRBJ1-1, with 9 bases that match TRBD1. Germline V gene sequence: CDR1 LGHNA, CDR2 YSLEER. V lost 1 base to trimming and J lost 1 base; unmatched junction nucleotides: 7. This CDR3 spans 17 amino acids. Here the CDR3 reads CASSQGLQGARNTEAFF. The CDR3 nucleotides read TGCGCCAGCAGCCAAGGGCTACAGGGGGCGAGGAACACTGAAGCTTTCTTT.

This chain's CDR3 is CASSPRGGAAGELFF. CDR3 sequence (DNA): TGTGCCAGCAGCCCCCGGGGCGGGGCGGCCGGGGAGCTGTTTTTT. The rearrangement joins TRBV7-8 to TRBJ2-2; maybe TRBD2 (6 bases). This CDR3 has 15 amino acids. Trimming left V 5 bases short and J 6 bases short, with 16 bases between. Germline V lookup: CDR1 SGHVS, CDR2 FQNEAQ.

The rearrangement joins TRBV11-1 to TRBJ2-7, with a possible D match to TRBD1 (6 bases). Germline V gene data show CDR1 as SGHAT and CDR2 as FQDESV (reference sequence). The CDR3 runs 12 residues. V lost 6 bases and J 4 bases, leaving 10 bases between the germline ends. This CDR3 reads CASSLQGYEQYF. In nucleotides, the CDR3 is TGTGCCAGCAGTTTACAGGGATACGAGCAGTACTTC. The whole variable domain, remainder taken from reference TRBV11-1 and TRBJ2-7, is EAEVAQSPRYKITEKSQAVAFWCDPISGHATLYWYRQILGQGPELLVQFQDESVVDDSQLPKDRFSAERLKGVDSTLKIQPAELGDSAMYLCASSLQGYEQYFGPGTRLTVT.

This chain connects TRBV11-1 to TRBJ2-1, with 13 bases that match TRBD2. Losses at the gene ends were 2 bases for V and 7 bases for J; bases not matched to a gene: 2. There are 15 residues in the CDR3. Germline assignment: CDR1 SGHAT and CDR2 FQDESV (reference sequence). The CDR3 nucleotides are TGTGCCAGCAGCTTACCGGGACTAGCGGGAAATGAGCAGTTCTTC. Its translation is CASSLPGLAGNEQFF. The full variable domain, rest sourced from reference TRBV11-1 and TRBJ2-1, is EAEVAQSPRYKITEKSQAVAFWCDPISGHATLYWYRQILGQGPELLVQFQDESVVDDSQLPKDRFSAERLKGVDSTLKIQPAELGDSAMYLCASSLPGLAGNEQFFGPGTRLTVL.

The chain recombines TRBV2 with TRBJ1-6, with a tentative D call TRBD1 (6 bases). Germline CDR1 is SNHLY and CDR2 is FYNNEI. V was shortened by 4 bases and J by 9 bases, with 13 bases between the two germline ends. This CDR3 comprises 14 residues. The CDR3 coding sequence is TGTGCCAGCAGTGCCGACGGGACAACTTCACCCCTCCACTTT. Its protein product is CASSADGTTSPLHF.

CDR3 in amino acids: CASSRGRLILTYEQYF. The CDR3 DNA is TGTGCCAGCAGCCGCGGAAGACTCATTCTAACCTACGAGCAGTACTTC. The chain has TRBV3-1 (or the pseudogene TRBV3-2) and TRBJ2-7; D gene unclear. The CDR3 spans 16 residues. The ends were cut back, 4 bases at V and 2 bases at J, with 18 bases in the middle. CDR1 LGHDT and CDR2 YNNKEL come from the germline V gene (reference sequence).

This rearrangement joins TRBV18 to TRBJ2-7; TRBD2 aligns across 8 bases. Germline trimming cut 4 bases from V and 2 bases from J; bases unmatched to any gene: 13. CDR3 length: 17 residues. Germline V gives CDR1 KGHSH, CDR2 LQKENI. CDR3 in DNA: TGTGCCAGCTCACGGAGTCTCAGGGGCGGGGGGACCTACGAGCAGTACTTC. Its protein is CASSRSLRGGGTYEQYF.

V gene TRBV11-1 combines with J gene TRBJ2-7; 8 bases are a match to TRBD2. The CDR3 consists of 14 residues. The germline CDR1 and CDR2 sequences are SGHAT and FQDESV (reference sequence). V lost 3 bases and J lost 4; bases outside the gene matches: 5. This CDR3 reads CASSFGRGPYEQYF. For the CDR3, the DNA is TGTGCCAGCAGCTTCGGGAGGGGACCTTACGAGCAGTACTTC.

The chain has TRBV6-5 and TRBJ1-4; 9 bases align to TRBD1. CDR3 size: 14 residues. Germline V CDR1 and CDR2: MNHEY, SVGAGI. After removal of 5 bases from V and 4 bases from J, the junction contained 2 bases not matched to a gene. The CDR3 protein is CASSRQGGNEKLFF. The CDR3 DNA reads TGTGCCAGCAGTAGACAGGGGGGTAATGAAAAACTGTTTTTT.

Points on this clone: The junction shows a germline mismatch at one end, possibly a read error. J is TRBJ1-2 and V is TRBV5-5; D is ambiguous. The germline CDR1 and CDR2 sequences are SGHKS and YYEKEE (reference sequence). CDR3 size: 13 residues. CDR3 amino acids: CASRLVYDYGYTF. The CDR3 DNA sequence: TGTGCCAGCAGGTTGGTCTACGACTATGGCTACACCTTC.